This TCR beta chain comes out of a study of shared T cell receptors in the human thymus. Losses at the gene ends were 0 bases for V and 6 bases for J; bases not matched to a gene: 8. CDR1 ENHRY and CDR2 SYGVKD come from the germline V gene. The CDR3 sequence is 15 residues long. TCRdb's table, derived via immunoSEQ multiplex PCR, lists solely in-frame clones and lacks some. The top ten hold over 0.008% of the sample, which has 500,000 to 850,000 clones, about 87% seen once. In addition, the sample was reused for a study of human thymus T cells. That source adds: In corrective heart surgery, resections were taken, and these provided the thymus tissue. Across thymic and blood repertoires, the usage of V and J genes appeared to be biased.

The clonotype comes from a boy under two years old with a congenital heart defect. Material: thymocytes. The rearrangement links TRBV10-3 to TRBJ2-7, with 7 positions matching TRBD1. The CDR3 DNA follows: TGTGCCATCAGTGAGTCTAGTGGCTACAGGGGCGAGCAGTACTTC. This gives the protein CAISESSGYRGEQYF.